The rows below give T cell receptor beta chains drawn from one sample of a study of T cells in Graves' hyperthyroidism and ophthalmopathy. MiXCR, run by TCRdb on the multiplex PCR reads, gives a single entry per CDR3 protein. The table has more than 500,000 distinct CDR3 sequences, 13% to 15% seen once; the top ten hold about 15%. The sequencing sample was made of blood. Receptor source: a woman between 40 and 50 years old with Graves' hyperthyroidism. CDR3s include the opening cysteine and the closing phenylalanine or tryptophan. Each record gives: V gene, CDR3 protein.

v_call: TRBV7-2; cdr3_aa: CASRMDADRYEQYF
v_call: TRBV7-8; cdr3_aa: CASKEASTDTQYF
v_call: TRBV11-2; cdr3_aa: CASSLGVRGSTDTQYF
v_call: TRBV27; cdr3_aa: CASIGPGAEGYTF
v_call: TRBV4-1; cdr3_aa: CASSHKLSSGSSDTQYF
v_call: TRBV19; cdr3_aa: CASSIGTGRYEQYF
v_call: TRBV3-1; cdr3_aa: CASSQAGSVFSTDTQYF
v_call: TRBV6-1; cdr3_aa: CASIQANTGELFF
v_call: TRBV6-1; cdr3_aa: CASMGLLGLAGGNEQFF
v_call: TRBV15; cdr3_aa: CATSREGEGGNQPQHF
v_call: TRBV6-2/TRBV6-3; cdr3_aa: CDSSVTSGRVSTYEQYF
v_call: TRBV5-5; cdr3_aa: CASSLELWETQYF
v_call: TRBV19; cdr3_aa: CALDRGSPPYYEQYF
v_call: TRBV28; cdr3_aa: CASSRGVRGTQYF
v_call: TRBV19; cdr3_aa: CASSPNGRAEETQYF
v_call: TRBV11-3; cdr3_aa: CASSVRLAGVPYNEQFF
v_call: TRBV5-1; cdr3_aa: CASSLDGNTGELFF
v_call: TRBV6-1; cdr3_aa: CASRSLYNEQFF
v_call: TRBV5-1; cdr3_aa: CASSLMTGGPTGELFF
v_call: TRBV5-6; cdr3_aa: CASSLKGQGPLSYEQYF
v_call: TRBV18; cdr3_aa: CASSPSQSSYNEQFF
v_call: TRBV7-9; cdr3_aa: CASSLGTSGGNNEQFF
v_call: TRBV9; cdr3_aa: CASSAGTSGSHEQYF
v_call: TRBV6-1; cdr3_aa: CASRDVSNTGELFF
v_call: TRBV27; cdr3_aa: CASSFVGQGMSGSNGYTF
v_call: TRBV7-9; cdr3_aa: CASSPLTGRGPRTSGRNEQFF
v_call: TRBV30; cdr3_aa: CAWRTGKRSEAFF
v_call: TRBV9; cdr3_aa: CASSATGSTDTQYF
v_call: TRBV5-6; cdr3_aa: CASSLEAGGQQYF
v_call: TRBV9; cdr3_aa: CASSVSMGGRKGSYNEQFF
v_call: TRBV10-3; cdr3_aa: CAALPAGSSYNEQFF
v_call: TRBV5-1; cdr3_aa: CASQSPGQLPHEQYF
v_call: TRBV28; cdr3_aa: CASRDRLAGRIGELFF
v_call: TRBV20-1; cdr3_aa: CSARGSLASNQPQHF
v_call: TRBV20-1; cdr3_aa: CSAREGGSLPTDTQYF
v_call: TRBV15; cdr3_aa: CATSAKRGQGSYEQYF
v_call: TRBV20-1; cdr3_aa: CSASNSLLSRLDEQFF
v_call: TRBV2; cdr3_aa: CASSESGHNEQFF
v_call: TRBV6-1; cdr3_aa: CASSSLLGDQETQYF
v_call: TRBV9; cdr3_aa: CASSPDPNLSYEQYF
v_call: TRBV11-3; cdr3_aa: CASSPEGGQETQYF
v_call: TRBV6-1; cdr3_aa: CASSSPLAGAADTQYF
v_call: TRBV7-3; cdr3_aa: CASSSGSGTGELFF
v_call: TRBV4-2; cdr3_aa: CASSPGRGGDSYEQYF
v_call: TRBV5-1; cdr3_aa: CASSSPGQGVETQYF
v_call: TRBV6-1; cdr3_aa: CASRIREETQYF
v_call: TRBV27; cdr3_aa: CASKSGGQGLRGYTF
v_call: TRBV6-2/TRBV6-3; cdr3_aa: CASRRRSTDTQYF
v_call: TRBV29-1; cdr3_aa: CSVVSGTGFNEQFF
v_call: TRBV30; cdr3_aa: CAWKRSTYGYTF
v_call: TRBV19; cdr3_aa: CASSTIRDYRYEQYF
v_call: TRBV2; cdr3_aa: CASSGGGYGSGNEQFF
v_call: TRBV10-3; cdr3_aa: CAITRDDSSGANVLTF